These 19 T cell receptor beta chains originate from one sample sequenced in a study of blood T cell repertoires in COVID-19. Generated by immunoSEQ multiplex PCR, the TCRdb table keeps only in-frame clones and is missing some. The sample lists about 130,000 clones, about 91% occurring once. Material for sequencing was peripheral blood. All receptors come from a man aged 45-65 years with acute or convalescent COVID-19.

This clone is a singleton in its sample. This specimen includes other DNA sequences encoding the same CDR3. The CDR3 sequence is CASSVDTNYGYTF. The DNA of the CDR3 is TGTGCCAGCAGCGTAGATACTAACTATGGCTACACCTTC. The rearrangement joins TRBV9 to TRBJ1-2; unclear D gene. The CDR3 has 13 amino acids. The germline gives CDR1 SGDLS, CDR2 YYNGEE. Trimming shortened V by 0 bases and J by 0 bases, and 3 bases separated the two germline ends.

The chain employs TRBV15 and TRBJ1-3, with D uncertain. The germline V gene has CDR1 LNHNV and CDR2 YYDKDF (reference sequence). The CDR3 has 14 amino acids. The V and J ends lost 4 bases and 0 bases respectively, with 7 bases between them. CDR3 DNA sequence: TGTGCCACCAGCACCCGCGTCTCTGGAAACACCATATATTTT. Its protein is CATSTRVSGNTIYF.

The chain links TRBV20-1 to TRBJ1-1, with D hard to call. Trimming took off 6 bases at V and 5 bases at J, with 7 bases between the two ends. CDR3 length equals 10 residues. CDR1 and CDR2 (germline): DFQATT, SNEGSKA (reference sequence). CDR3 DNA sequence: TGCAGTGCAATGGAGACTGAAGCTTTCTTT. This codes for CSAMETEAFF.

This clone showed up just once. J is TRBJ2-5 and V is TRBV7-9, with a tentative D call TRBD2 (6 bases). V gave up 1 base and J gave up 1 base, with 10 bases separating them. The CDR3 consists of 15 residues. From germline, CDR1 is SEHNR and CDR2 FQNEAQ (reference sequence). The CDR3 coding sequence is TGTGCCAGCAGCTTAGTCACCGGGGGCCAAGAGACCCAGTACTTC. It encodes CASSLVTGGQETQYF.

The J gene is TRBJ1-5, the V gene TRBV5-5; D unclear. Trimming left V 4 bases short and J 0 bases short, with 14 bases between. CDR1 and CDR2 from the germline V gene are SGHKS and YYEKEE (reference sequence). This CDR3 spans 16 amino acids. CDR3 nucleotide sequence: TGTGCCAGCAGCCCCATAGCGGGGAATAGCAATCAGCCCCAGCATTTT. This translates into CASSPIAGNSNQPQHF.

V usage is TRBV2 and J usage is TRBJ1-6; D is unclear. V lost 7 bases to trimming and J lost 3 bases, with 10 bases between them. This CDR3 is built from 14 residues. CDR1 is SNHLY, CDR2 FYNNEI, per germline. CDR3 loop: CASNGAFYNSPLHF. The CDR3 DNA is TGTGCCAGCAACGGAGCCTTCTATAATTCACCCCTCCACTTT.

This chain uses TRBV7-9 with TRBJ2-1, with D maybe TRBD2 (6 bases). V gave up 4 bases and J gave up 0 bases, with 13 bases separating them. CDR1 and CDR2 (germline): SEHNR, FQNEAQ (reference sequence). The CDR3 spans 16 residues. The CDR3 spells CASSWGDAYSYNEQFF. As DNA, the CDR3 is TGTGCCAGCAGCTGGGGGGACGCTTACTCCTACAATGAGCAGTTCTTC.

The chain carries TRBV2 and TRBJ1-1; a weak D match, TRBD1 (5 bases). With 3 bases removed from V and 1 base from J, the gap between germline ends came to 9 bases. Germline loops: CDR1 SNHLY, CDR2 FYNNEI. The CDR3 is 14 amino acids. The CDR3, as DNA: TGTGCCAGCAGTGATATGCAGGGGAACACTGAAGCTTTCTTT. Amino acid sequence: CASSDMQGNTEAFF.

The chain employs TRBV28 and TRBJ1-1, with 7 positions matching TRBD1. Trimming cost V 3 bases and J 6 bases; bases outside gene matches: 7. This CDR3 has 14 residues. Germline loops: CDR1 MDHEN, CDR2 SYDVKM. The CDR3 DNA reads as TGTGCCAGCAGTTTTCTAGGGGGCAATGCTGAAGCTTTCTTT. It specifies CASSFLGGNAEAFF.

The chain joins TRBV29-1 to TRBJ1-1; TRBD1 might be the D (5 bases). Germline-derived CDR1 and CDR2 are SQVTM and ANQGSEA. This CDR3 is 15 amino acids long. V was shortened by 4 bases and J by 1 base, with 16 bases between the two germline ends. The CDR3 loop reads CSVGYRRVGNTEAFF. As DNA, the CDR3 is TGCAGCGTTGGTTACCGCAGGGTCGGGAACACTGAAGCTTTCTTT.

The genes are TRBV6-6 and TRBJ2-3; weak D call: TRBD2 (6 bases). This CDR3 is built from 15 residues. V dropped 0 bases and J dropped 0 bases, with 7 bases sitting between them. Per the germline V gene, CDR1 is MNHNY and CDR2 is SVGAGI (reference sequence). Written as DNA, the CDR3 is TGTGCCAGCAGTTACTCGGGACTCAGCACAGATACGCAGTATTTT. Its protein is CASSYSGLSTDTQYF.

V usage is TRBV11-2 and J usage is TRBJ2-5; TRBD1 matches at 8 bases. The germline gives CDR1 SGHAT, CDR2 FQNNGV. CDR3 length: 15 amino acids. With 4 bases clipped from V and 2 bases from J, the junction kept 6 bases outside the gene matches. CDR3 in amino acids: CASSWTGSWQETQYF. The CDR3 nucleotides read TGTGCCAGCAGCTGGACAGGGTCGTGGCAAGAGACCCAGTACTTC.

The chain combines TRBV12-3 or TRBV12-4 with TRBJ1-4, with D uncertain. This CDR3 is 13 amino acids long. V lost 5 bases and J lost 8, with 12 bases in between. For the CDR3, the DNA is TGTGCCAGCAGTATTAGACACAACGAAAAACTGTTTTTT. Translated: CASSIRHNEKLFF.

V gene TRBV5-5 combines with J gene TRBJ2-5; D might be TRBD1 or TRBD2, each matching 6 bases. V lost 4 bases to trimming and J lost 9 bases, with 16 bases between them. The germline gives CDR1 SGHKS, CDR2 YYEKEE (reference sequence). There are 13 residues in the CDR3. DNA of the CDR3: TGTGCCAGCAGCCTGGGGGGTCAGGGGTCCCAGTACTTC. Protein product: CASSLGGQGSQYF. Using reference TRBV5-5 and TRBJ2-5 for the parts outside the CDR3, the full variable domain is DAGVTQSPTHLIKTRGQQVTLRCSPISGHKSVSWYQQVLGQGPQFIFQYYEKEERGRGNFPDRFSARQFPNYSSELNVNALLLGDSALYLCASSLGGQGSQYFGPGTRLLVL.

This clone was counted between two and nine times. The chain has TRBV5-6 and TRBJ1-6; the D is unclear. Germline V gives CDR1 SGHDT, CDR2 YYEEEE. This CDR3 region has 15 residues. The germline V and J ends were trimmed by 0 bases and 9 bases, with 13 bases remaining between them. The CDR3 protein is CASSLGGHNGSPLHF. The CDR3 bases are TGTGCCAGCAGCTTGGGCGGGCACAACGGTTCACCCCTCCACTTT.

This clone was found a few times. The chain carries TRBV7-9 and TRBJ1-6; 7 nucleotides agree with TRBD1. Germline V gene data show CDR1 as SEHNR and CDR2 as FQNEAQ (reference sequence). With 5 bases clipped from V and 11 bases from J, the junction kept 6 bases outside the gene matches. This CDR3 has 13 amino acids. CDR3 in amino acids: CASSPQGGTPLHF. In DNA, the CDR3 is TGTGCCAGCAGCCCCCAAGGGGGCACACCCCTCCACTTT.

The chain carries TRBV27 and TRBJ2-7; 9 bases map to TRBD2. The trim removed 5 bases at V and 0 bases at J, leaving 5 bases unmatched. The CDR3 runs 15 residues. Germline V gives CDR1 MNHEY, CDR2 SMNVEV (reference sequence). The CDR3 DNA reads as TGTGCCAGCAGTGTCTTAGCGGGAGTCTCCTACGAGCAGTACTTC. This codes for CASSVLAGVSYEQYF.

The chain has TRBV2 and TRBJ2-7; D gene ambiguous. V was cut by 5 bases and J by 3 bases, with 5 bases left in between. The CDR3 has 11 residues. Germline V gene sequence: CDR1 SNHLY, CDR2 FYNNEI. CDR3 in DNA: TGTGCCAGCAGTTCCTACTACGAGCAGTACTTC. Amino acids: CASSSYYEQYF. The variable domain in full, with the rest retrieved from reference TRBV2 and TRBJ2-7, is EPEVTQTPSHQVTQMGQEVILRCVPISNHLYFYWYRQILGQKVEFLVSFYNNEISEKSEIFDDQFSVERPDGSNFTLKIRSTKLEDSAMYFCASSSYYEQYFGPGTRLTVT.

The chain couples TRBV19 to TRBJ1-2; 7 bases are shared with TRBD1. The length of the CDR3 is 17 residues. Germline-derived CDR1 and CDR2 are LNHDA and SQIVND (reference sequence). V was clipped by 1 base and J by 1 base; unmatched bases: 9. The CDR3: CASSIGSLQGRNYGYTF. The CDR3 coding sequence is TGTGCCAGTAGTATAGGCTCATTACAGGGGCGTAACTATGGCTACACCTTC. Full variable domain (outside the CDR3, taken from reference TRBV19 and TRBJ1-2): DGGITQSPKYLFRKEGQNVTLSCEQNLNHDAMYWYRQDPGQGLRLIYYSQIVNDFQKGDIAEGYSVSREKKESFPLTVTSAQKNPTAFYLCASSIGSLQGRNYGYTFGSGTRLTVV.